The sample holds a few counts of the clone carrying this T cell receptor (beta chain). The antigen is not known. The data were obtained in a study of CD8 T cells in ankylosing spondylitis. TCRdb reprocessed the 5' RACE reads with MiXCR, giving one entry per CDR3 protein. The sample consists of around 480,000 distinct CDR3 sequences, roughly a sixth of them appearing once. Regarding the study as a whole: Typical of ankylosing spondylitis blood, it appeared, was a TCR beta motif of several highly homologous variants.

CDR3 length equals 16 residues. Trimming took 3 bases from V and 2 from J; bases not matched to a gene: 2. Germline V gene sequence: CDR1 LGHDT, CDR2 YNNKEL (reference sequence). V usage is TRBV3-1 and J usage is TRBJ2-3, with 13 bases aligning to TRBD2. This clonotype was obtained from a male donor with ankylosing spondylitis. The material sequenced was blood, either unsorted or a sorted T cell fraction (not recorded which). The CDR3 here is CASSQTSGGITDTQYF. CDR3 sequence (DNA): TGTGCCAGCAGCCAGACTAGCGGGGGGATCACAGATACGCAGTATTTT.